The source of this T cell receptor (beta chain) is a study of T cell changes during pregnancy in multiple sclerosis. Generated by immunoSEQ multiplex PCR, the TCRdb table keeps only in-frame clones and is missing some. The data contain 95,000 to 100,000 clones, more than 85% of them seen just once; the ten biggest clones take up around 3.1%. CDR1 and CDR2 (germline): SGHRS, YFSETQ. This CDR3 contains 15 residues. V dropped 4 bases and J dropped 1 base, with 12 bases sitting between them. The sample consisted of peripheral blood, taken in the second trimester of pregnancy. V and J are TRBV5-1 and TRBJ1-5; D gene ambiguous. This receptor was taken from a female donor with multiple sclerosis, enrolled in a pregnancy study. The CDR3 loop reads CASSQTDGSNQPQHF. CDR3 sequence (DNA): TGCGCCAGCAGCCAAACTGACGGGAGCAATCAGCCCCAGCATTTT.